Presented here are 12 T cell receptor beta chains from one specimen sequenced in a study of blood T cell repertoires in COVID-19. Profiling relied on immunoSEQ multiplex PCR, and the TCRdb table lists in-frame clones only, not all of them. The repertoire holds 170,000 or so clones, roughly 85% seen once, with approximately 26% in the top ten. Input material: peripheral blood. The receptors come from a woman in her sixties or seventies with acute or convalescent COVID-19.

This clone was seen repeatedly, ten times or more. The chain couples TRBV28 to TRBJ1-6; D may be TRBD1 (6 bases). Trimming removed 3 bases at V and 5 bases at J, with 11 bases between. Germline V gives CDR1 MDHEN, CDR2 SYDVKM. The CDR3 loop spans 15 amino acids. The CDR3 spells CASSFSQGNNSPLHF. Here the CDR3 DNA reads TGTGCCAGCAGTTTCTCCCAGGGGAATAATTCACCCCTCCACTTT.

The chain recombines TRBV7-9 with TRBJ1-4; D not certain. The CDR3 totals 12 residues. The germline V gene has CDR1 SEHNR and CDR2 FQNEAQ (reference sequence). Trimming left V 1 base short and J 8 bases short, with 5 bases between. CDR3 residues: CASSLDEEKLFF. Written as DNA, the CDR3 is TGTGCCAGCAGCTTAGATGAGGAAAAACTGTTTTTT.

The chain is built from TRBV28 and TRBJ1-5; D is perhaps TRBD1 (5 bases). The V gene lost 11 bases and the J gene lost 2 bases, with 13 bases spanning the gap. Looked up from germline, CDR1 is MDHEN and CDR2 is SYDVKM. The CDR3 runs 13 residues. CDR3 nucleotides: TGTGCCTCTCGCAGGGATGGCAATCAGCCCCAGCATTTT. Translating gives CASRRDGNQPQHF.

The J gene is TRBJ2-1, the V gene TRBV7-8; 7 bases are shared with TRBD1. The ends lost 3 bases at V and 10 bases at J; junction bases unmatched: 15. The CDR3 runs 16 residues. Germline values: CDR1 SGHVS, CDR2 FQNEAQ. The CDR3 DNA reads as TGTGCCAGCAGCTTGAACCCCAGAAAAACAGGGGCCGAGCAGTTCTTC. Its translation is CASSLNPRKTGAEQFF.

This chain joins TRBV10-3 and TRBJ1-3; a possible D gene is TRBD1 (6 bases). Looked up from germline, CDR1 is ENHRY and CDR2 is SYGVKD. Deletions cut 3 bases from V and 0 bases from J, with 12 bases between. CDR3 length: 16 amino acids. This CDR3 reads CAISDSGTPSGNTIYF. In nucleotides, the CDR3 is TGTGCCATCAGTGACTCCGGGACACCCTCTGGAAACACCATATATTTT.

The rearrangement joins TRBV2 to TRBJ2-1; 7 bases match TRBD2. The length of the CDR3 is 14 residues. The junction had 6 bases not matched to a gene; V was cut back by 8 bases and J by 2 bases. The germline V gene encodes CDR1 SNHLY and CDR2 FYNNEI. The CDR3 sequence: CASLGTTTYNEQFF. CDR3 sequence (DNA): TGTGCCAGCCTAGGGACTACGACCTACAATGAGCAGTTCTTC.

This chain links TRBV6-5 with TRBJ1-1; D remains ambiguous. Germline V lookup: CDR1 MNHEY, CDR2 SVGAGI. The CDR3 sequence is 12 residues long. V was shortened by 6 bases and J by 3 bases, with 8 bases between the two germline ends. CDR3 protein: CASSLLYTEAFF. The CDR3 DNA is TGTGCCAGCAGCCTCTTGTACACTGAAGCTTTCTTT.

This clone was recorded once. The chain combines TRBV9 with TRBJ1-3; D gene uncertain. From germline, CDR1 is SGDLS and CDR2 YYNGEE. The CDR3 sequence is 12 residues long. V lost 2 bases and J 6 bases, leaving 6 bases between the germline ends. CDR3 residues: CASSVVQNTIYF. The CDR3 DNA follows: TGTGCCAGCAGCGTTGTACAAAACACCATATATTTT.

V is TRBV20-1 and J is TRBJ2-7; tentatively, D is TRBD1 (5 bases). Trimming took off 4 bases at V and 4 bases at J, with 8 bases between the two ends. Germline CDR1 reads DFQATT; CDR2 reads SNEGSKA (reference sequence). This CDR3 spans 11 amino acids. The CDR3 DNA follows: TGCAGTGCTAACAAGGGGTACGAGCAGTACTTC. It is translated as CSANKGYEQYF.

The chain is built from TRBV21-1 and TRBJ2-7; the D call TRBD2 from the table was never checked on the DNA. TRBV21-1 is given as a pseudogene. There are 15 residues in the CDR3. DNA for the CDR3: TGTGCCAGCAGTTGGACCTGGGCGGGCAACTACGAGCAGTACTTC. This sequence encodes CASSWTWAGNYEQYF.

The gene calls are TRBV4-2 and TRBJ2-7; D remains unclear. Germline V gives CDR1 LGHNA, CDR2 YNFKEQ. This CDR3 has 15 amino acids. V lost 2 bases to trimming and J lost 5 bases, with 16 bases between them. The CDR3 DNA sequence: TGTGCCAGCAGCCAAAATAGTGGCAGCGCCCACGAGCAGTACTTC. Translating gives CASSQNSGSAHEQYF.

This clone was counted a single time. The chain recombines TRBV19 with TRBJ2-1; 7 nucleotides match TRBD2. Germline V lookup: CDR1 LNHDA, CDR2 SQIVND (reference sequence). The CDR3 runs to 15 residues. Unmatched junction bases numbered 8, after V lost 2 bases and J lost 7 bases. This CDR3 reads CASSIIGGAGNEQFF. As DNA, the CDR3 is TGTGCCAGTAGTATAATAGGTGGAGCGGGGAATGAGCAGTTCTTC.